The 30 T cell receptor beta chains presented below share a single source sample, sequenced in a study of CD8+ T cells in alopecia areata. In each case, RNA was isolated and then reverse transcribed into cDNA as the sequencing template. Some clones are missing from TCRdb's copy, which holds only in-frame ones; the method was immunoSEQ multiplex PCR. The sample holds roughly 180,000 clones, 50% to 70% seen once. Sample: CD4+ T cells sorted from blood, taken at week 0. These receptors were taken from a human donor with alopecia areata.

The chain couples TRBV2 to TRBJ2-7, with D perhaps given as TRBD1 or TRBD2 (5 bases each). CDR3 length equals 13 residues. Germline V gene lookup returns CDR1 SNHLY and CDR2 FYNNEI. V was shortened by 6 bases and J by 9 bases, with 18 bases between the two germline ends. The CDR3 DNA sequence: TGTGCCAGCAGCGATCGGGACGGCCGCCGGCAGTACTTC. Protein product: CASSDRDGRRQYF.

This sequence joins TRBV19 and TRBJ2-5; D remains ambiguous. The CDR3 loop spans 13 amino acids. V lost 6 bases and J lost 5, with 13 bases in between. From germline, CDR1 is LNHDA and CDR2 SQIVND (reference sequence). The CDR3 coding sequence is TGTGCCAGTAGCTCCCGCCACGGGGAGACCCAGTACTTC. Its translation is CASSSRHGETQYF.

The CDR3 coding sequence is TGTGCCAGCAGTTGGGGGGCGAAGGCGGAGACCCAGTACTTC. Its protein product is CASSWGAKAETQYF. J is TRBJ2-5 and V is TRBV2; D is tentatively TRBD1 or TRBD2 (6 bases each). The CDR3 length is 14 residues. V gave up 5 bases and J gave up 5 bases, with 15 bases separating them. The germline V gene has CDR1 SNHLY and CDR2 FYNNEI.

This rearrangement joins TRBV19 to TRBJ1-1; TRBD1 is a possible D gene (5 bases). Germline V gene sequence: CDR1 LNHDA, CDR2 SQIVND (reference sequence). V was pared by 9 bases and J by 4 bases, with 15 bases between. This CDR3 is 13 amino acids long. CDR3: CASSGGGTTEAFF. Written as DNA, the CDR3 is TGTGCCAGCTCAGGCGGGGGGACCACTGAAGCTTTCTTT.

The chain joins TRBV30 to TRBJ2-4; D call uncertain. Germline assignment: CDR1 GTSNPN and CDR2 SVGIG (reference sequence). Trimming pared 1 base from V and 5 bases from J, leaving 6 bases between. This CDR3 has 12 amino acids. The CDR3 DNA sequence: TGTGCCTGGAGTGCCGGGCAAAACATTCAGTACTTC. This translates into CAWSAGQNIQYF.

The gene calls are TRBV29-1 and TRBJ2-3; a weak D match, TRBD1 (7 bases). Trimming pared 6 bases from V and 2 bases from J, leaving 15 bases between. CDR3 size: 14 residues. Germline CDR1 reads SQVTM; CDR2 reads ANQGSEA. Here the CDR3 DNA reads TGCAGCGTGGCGGGACAGCTGATCACAGATACGCAGTATTTT. This codes for CSVAGQLITDTQYF.

The chain recombines TRBV18 with TRBJ2-1; 11 bases agree with TRBD2. Germline V gene sequence: CDR1 KGHSH, CDR2 LQKENI. The CDR3 contains 19 residues. The ends lost 3 bases at V and 9 bases at J; junction bases unmatched: 19. The CDR3 is CASSPQSSGGGHWSGEQFF. The CDR3 DNA follows: TGTGCCAGCTCACCGCAGAGTAGCGGGGGGGGACATTGGAGTGGTGAGCAGTTCTTC.

V and J are TRBV10-3 and TRBJ2-1, with D possibly matching TRBD2 (5 bases). This CDR3 spans 13 amino acids. Germline-derived CDR1 and CDR2 are ENHRY and SYGVKD. The V and J ends lost 3 bases and 7 bases respectively, with 10 bases between them. The CDR3 DNA is TGTGCCATCAGTGACTCCCCGGGGAATGAGCAGTTCTTC. Translation gives CAISDSPGNEQFF.

This clone showed up just a few times. The chain uses TRBV7-8 and TRBJ2-3, with D possibly called TRBD1 or TRBD2 (6 bases each). The CDR3 has 16 amino acids. V shed 1 base and J shed 0 bases, with 11 bases lying between them. CDR1 SGHVS and CDR2 FQNEAQ come from the germline V gene. CDR3 DNA: TGTGCCAGCAGCTTAGAGGGGGGCGCCAGCACAGATACGCAGTATTTT. Translation: CASSLEGGASTDTQYF.

This clone has just a few counts. The gene calls are TRBV2 and TRBJ1-6; unclear D gene. Germline-derived CDR1 and CDR2 are SNHLY and FYNNEI. This CDR3 comprises 14 residues. Trimming shortened V by 6 bases and J by 7 bases, and 13 bases separated the two germline ends. The CDR3 DNA reads as TGTGCCAGCAGCAGCAGGTTAGGAAATTCACCCCTCCACTTT. Translating gives CASSSRLGNSPLHF.

Notes on this clone: Different DNA sequences within this sample yield the same CDR3. The chain recombines TRBV5-6 with TRBJ1-5, with TRBD1 as a possible D gene (6 bases). This CDR3 has 14 amino acids. Trimming took off 4 bases at V and 4 bases at J, with 12 bases between the two ends. The germline V gene encodes CDR1 SGHDT and CDR2 YYEEEE. The CDR3 reads CASSLSQGNQPQHF. The CDR3 DNA sequence: TGTGCCAGCAGCCTGTCACAGGGAAATCAGCCCCAGCATTTT.

This clone was recorded once. A read error likely explains this, since a far larger clone differs by one base. The gene calls are TRBV6-1 and TRBJ2-2; TRBD1 aligns across 8 bases. The CDR3 extends over 15 amino acids. Trimming removed 3 bases from V and 4 bases from J; junction bases left unmatched: 4. CDR1 and CDR2 from the germline V gene are MNHNS and SASEGT. The CDR3 spells CASSDGTGFTGELFF. The CDR3, as DNA: TGTGCCAGCAGTGACGGGACAGGATTCACCGGGGAGCTGTTTTTT.

The genes are TRBV2 and TRBJ1-1; TRBD1 aligns across 7 bases. Trimming took 6 bases from V and 1 from J; bases not matched to a gene: 5. Germline assignment: CDR1 SNHLY and CDR2 FYNNEI. The CDR3 covers 14 residues. The CDR3 loop reads CASRLQGENTEAFF. DNA for the CDR3: TGTGCCAGCAGACTGCAGGGGGAGAACACTGAAGCTTTCTTT.

The chain is built from TRBV9 and TRBJ2-5; D gene uncertain. Germline CDR1 and CDR2: SGDLS and YYNGEE. The V end lost 0 bases, the J end lost 2 bases, and 8 bases lay between the germline ends. This CDR3 has 14 residues. The CDR3: CASSVGPEQETQYF. The CDR3, as DNA: TGTGCCAGCAGCGTAGGGCCGGAACAAGAGACCCAGTACTTC.

The rearrangement uses TRBV9 and TRBJ1-1; D might be TRBD1 (5 bases). This CDR3 has 15 amino acids. Germline-derived CDR1 and CDR2 are SGDLS and YYNGEE. The V and J ends lost 3 bases and 2 bases respectively, with 14 bases between them. CDR3 bases: TGTGCCAGCAGCGGGGACCCGAGAATAAACACTGAAGCTTTCTTT. Translating gives CASSGDPRINTEAFF.

This rearrangement joins TRBV15 to TRBJ2-1; 8 bases agree with TRBD1. Per the germline V gene, CDR1 is LNHNV and CDR2 is YYDKDF (reference sequence). This CDR3 comprises 15 residues. V gave up 5 bases and J gave up 4 bases; unmatched junction bases: 7. The CDR3 DNA follows: TGTGCCACCAGCTCCCGGGACAGGCATTACAATGAGCAGTTCTTC. Protein sequence: CATSSRDRHYNEQFF.

The V gene is TRBV30, the J gene TRBJ1-5; D gene unclear. The V gene lost 1 base and the J gene lost 4 bases, with 8 bases spanning the gap. The CDR3 consists of 13 residues. Germline lookup yields CDR1 GTSNPN and CDR2 SVGIG (reference sequence). CDR3 sequence: CAWSGWENQPQHF. CDR3 sequence (DNA): TGTGCCTGGAGTGGTTGGGAAAATCAGCCCCAGCATTTT.

This clone was counted between two and nine times. The chain has TRBV2 and TRBJ2-7; 9 bases line up with TRBD2. The CDR3 runs to 14 residues. J was trimmed by 3 bases and V by 5 bases; bases with no gene match: 5. Looked up from germline, CDR1 is SNHLY and CDR2 is FYNNEI. CDR3 nucleotides: TGTGCCAGCAGTCCCCGACTAGCGGACTACGAGCAGTACTTC. This codes for CASSPRLADYEQYF.

This chain joins TRBV7-9 and TRBJ1-2, with 9 bases identical to TRBD1. Germline V gene lookup returns CDR1 SEHNR and CDR2 FQNEAQ (reference sequence). J lost 7 bases, V lost 2 bases, and 2 bases had no gene match. This CDR3 region has 13 residues. The CDR3: CASSLSQGAGYTF. The CDR3 nucleotides are TGTGCCAGCAGCTTATCACAGGGGGCTGGCTACACCTTC.

This chain links TRBV19 with TRBJ1-1, with D tentatively TRBD1 (6 bases). The V end lost 3 bases, the J end lost 8 bases, and 13 bases lay between the germline ends. Germline V gene sequence: CDR1 LNHDA, CDR2 SQIVND (reference sequence). The CDR3 runs to 13 residues. The CDR3 nucleotides are TGTGCCAGTAGTATCGGGGGGCGAAGGGAAGCTTTCTTT. Encoded protein: CASSIGGRREAFF.

This clone was seen a few times. The CDR3: CASSEAGGANQPQHF. CDR3 in DNA: TGTGCCAGCAGTGAAGCGGGGGGGGCCAATCAGCCCCAGCATTTT. J is TRBJ1-5 and V is TRBV6-1, with a tentative D call TRBD1 (6 bases). V was cut by 0 bases and J by 3 bases, with 9 bases left in between. Germline V gene sequence: CDR1 MNHNS, CDR2 SASEGT. The CDR3 loop spans 15 amino acids.

The chain uses TRBV6-6 and TRBJ1-4; no definite D call. There are 15 residues in the CDR3. V lost 5 bases, J lost 7 bases, and 17 bases lay in between. CDR1 is MNHNY and CDR2 is SVGAGI in the germline V gene (reference sequence). The CDR3 bases are TGTGCCAGCAGTGGCAGTGGGGATGGCGGTGAAAAACTGTTTTTT. Residues: CASSGSGDGGEKLFF.

V usage is TRBV11-1 and J usage is TRBJ2-1; the D gene is possibly TRBD2 (5 bases). The CDR3 has 14 residues. Germline assignment: CDR1 SGHAT and CDR2 FQDESV (reference sequence). Trimming took off 5 bases at V and 11 bases at J, with 19 bases between the two ends. CDR3 sequence: CASSLLGSLGKQFF. CDR3 nucleotides: TGTGCCAGCAGCCTGCTAGGGTCCCTCGGGAAGCAGTTCTTC.

The count of this clone is one. The genes are TRBV30 and TRBJ1-5, with a possible D match to TRBD1 (6 bases). Germline-derived CDR1 and CDR2 are GTSNPN and SVGIG (reference sequence). Trimming pared 8 bases from V and 5 bases from J, leaving 19 bases between. The CDR3 consists of 14 residues. This CDR3 is CASQGTLADQPQHF. The DNA for the CDR3 is TGTGCCAGTCAGGGGACCTTAGCGGATCAGCCCCAGCATTTT.

The chain employs TRBV2 and TRBJ2-2; D possibly corresponds to TRBD2 (7 bases). Between the trimmed V and J ends, which lost 0 bases and 4 bases, there was a span of 9 bases. The CDR3 is made up of 15 amino acids. Germline CDR1 reads SNHLY; CDR2 reads FYNNEI. For the CDR3, the DNA is TGTGCCAGCAGTGAAGCGAGGGGGGGCACCGGGGAGCTGTTTTTT. It translates to CASSEARGGTGELFF.

This sequence joins TRBV7-2 and TRBJ2-1; 11 bases agree with TRBD2. Germline CDR1 is SGHTA and CDR2 is FQGNSA. The CDR3 length is 15 residues. J gave up 4 bases and V 6 bases, and 5 bases lay outside the gene matches. In DNA, the CDR3 is TGTGCCAGCAGGGTTAGCGGGGGGGCGTACAATGAGCAGTTCTTC. This sequence encodes CASRVSGGAYNEQFF.

This clone was counted a single time. The chain is built from TRBV13 and TRBJ1-4; a possible D gene is TRBD1 (6 bases). The CDR3 covers 14 residues. V was clipped by 5 bases and J by 5 bases, with 12 bases between them. The V gene's germline CDR1 is PRHDT and CDR2 FYEKMQ (reference sequence). The CDR3 reads CASSPGAQNEKLFF. CDR3 in DNA: TGTGCCAGCAGCCCGGGGGCTCAAAATGAAAAACTGTTTTTT.

This clone was counted a few times. CDR3 DNA: TGTGCCAGCAGTGCCCTCCGGGACAGTGCACACGAGCAGTACTTC. Protein: CASSALRDSAHEQYF. This chain connects TRBV25-1 to TRBJ2-7, with 7 bases lining up with TRBD1. V lost 4 bases and J lost 5; bases outside the gene matches: 11. Germline CDR1 reads MGHDK; CDR2 reads SYGVNS. The CDR3 has 15 amino acids.

This clone was counted a few times. Additional DNA sequences in this sample encode the identical CDR3. V usage is TRBV29-1 and J usage is TRBJ2-7; 10 positions agree with TRBD1. The V gene end was trimmed by 6 bases and the J gene end by 0 bases; junction bases not matched to a gene: 2. From germline, CDR1 is SQVTM and CDR2 ANQGSEA. This CDR3 is built from 13 residues. CDR3 loop: CSVRTGGSYEQYF. The CDR3 bases are TGCAGCGTCCGGACAGGGGGCTCCTACGAGCAGTACTTC.

As to this clone: This same CDR3 is encoded by further DNA sequences in the sample. The rearrangement uses TRBV30 and TRBJ1-4; D is possibly TRBD1 (6 bases). The germline CDR1 and CDR2 sequences are GTSNPN and SVGIG (reference sequence). The CDR3 extends over 14 amino acids. V lost 0 bases to trimming and J lost 4 bases, with 9 bases between them. The CDR3 region has the DNA TGTGCCTGGAGTGTTCGAGGGGGTAATGAAAAACTGTTTTTT. Its protein is CAWSVRGGNEKLFF.